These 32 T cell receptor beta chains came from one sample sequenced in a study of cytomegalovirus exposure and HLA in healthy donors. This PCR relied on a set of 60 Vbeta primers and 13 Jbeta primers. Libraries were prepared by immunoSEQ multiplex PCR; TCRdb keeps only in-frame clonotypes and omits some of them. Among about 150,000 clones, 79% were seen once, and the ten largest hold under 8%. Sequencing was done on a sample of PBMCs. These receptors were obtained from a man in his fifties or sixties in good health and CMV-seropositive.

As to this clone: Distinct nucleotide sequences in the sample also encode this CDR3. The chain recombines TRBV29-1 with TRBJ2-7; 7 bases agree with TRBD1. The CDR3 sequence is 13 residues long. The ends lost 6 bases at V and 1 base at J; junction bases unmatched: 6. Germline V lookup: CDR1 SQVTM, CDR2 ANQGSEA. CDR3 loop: CSVAHRGSYEQYF. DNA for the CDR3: TGCAGCGTAGCGCACAGGGGATCCTACGAGCAGTACTTC.

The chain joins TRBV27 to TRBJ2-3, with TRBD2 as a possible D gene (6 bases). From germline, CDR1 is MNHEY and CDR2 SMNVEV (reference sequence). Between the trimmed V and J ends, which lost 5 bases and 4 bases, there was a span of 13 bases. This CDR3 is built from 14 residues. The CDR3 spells CASSKTRSADTQYF. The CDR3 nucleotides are TGTGCCAGCAGTAAGACTAGGAGCGCAGATACGCAGTATTTT.

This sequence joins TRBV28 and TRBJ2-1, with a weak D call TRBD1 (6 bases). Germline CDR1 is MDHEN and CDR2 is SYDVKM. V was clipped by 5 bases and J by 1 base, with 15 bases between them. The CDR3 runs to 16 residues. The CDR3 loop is CASSTSGERSYNEQFF. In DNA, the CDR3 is TGTGCCAGCAGTACATCAGGGGAGCGATCCTACAATGAGCAGTTCTTC.

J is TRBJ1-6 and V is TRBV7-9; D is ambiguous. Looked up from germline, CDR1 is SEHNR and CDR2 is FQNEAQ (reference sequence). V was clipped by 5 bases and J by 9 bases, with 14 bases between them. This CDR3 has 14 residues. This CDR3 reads CASSPGRGGSPLHF. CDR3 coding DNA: TGTGCCAGCAGCCCCGGTCGAGGTGGTTCACCCCTCCACTTT.

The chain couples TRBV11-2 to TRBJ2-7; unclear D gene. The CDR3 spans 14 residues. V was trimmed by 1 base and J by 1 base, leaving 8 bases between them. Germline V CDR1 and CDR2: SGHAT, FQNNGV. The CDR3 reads CASSLGWQSYEQYF. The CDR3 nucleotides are TGTGCCAGCAGCTTAGGATGGCAATCCTACGAGCAGTACTTC. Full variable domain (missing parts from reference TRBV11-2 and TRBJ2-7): EAGVAQSPRYKIIEKRQSVAFWCNPISGHATLYWYQQILGQGPKLLIQFQNNGVVDDSQLPKDRFSAERLKGVDSTLKIQPAKLEDSAVYLCASSLGWQSYEQYFGPGTRLTVT.

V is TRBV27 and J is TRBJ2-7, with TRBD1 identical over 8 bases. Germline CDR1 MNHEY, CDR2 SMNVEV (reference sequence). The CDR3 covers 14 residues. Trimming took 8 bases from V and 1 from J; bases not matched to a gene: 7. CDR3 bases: TGTGCCAGCGGACCCCGGACAGGGTCCTACGAGCAGTACTTC. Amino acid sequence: CASGPRTGSYEQYF.

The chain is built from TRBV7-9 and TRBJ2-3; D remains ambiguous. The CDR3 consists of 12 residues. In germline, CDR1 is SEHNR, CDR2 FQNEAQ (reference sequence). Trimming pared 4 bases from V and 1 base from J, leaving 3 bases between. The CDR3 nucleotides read TGTGCCAGCAGCTCCGGCACAGATACGCAGTATTTT. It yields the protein CASSSGTDTQYF. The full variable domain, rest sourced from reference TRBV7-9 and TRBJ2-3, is DTGVSQNPRHKITKRGQNVTFRCDPISEHNRLYWYRQTLGQGPEFLTYFQNEAQLEKSRLLSDRFSAERPKGSFSTLEIQRTEQGDSAMYLCASSSGTDTQYFGPGTRLTVL.

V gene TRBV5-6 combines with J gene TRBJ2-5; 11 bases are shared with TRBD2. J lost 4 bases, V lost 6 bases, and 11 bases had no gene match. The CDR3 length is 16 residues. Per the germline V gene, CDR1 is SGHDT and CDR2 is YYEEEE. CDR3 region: CASTRGGTSGIETQYF. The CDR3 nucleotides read TGTGCCAGCACCCGAGGCGGGACTAGCGGCATAGAGACCCAGTACTTC.

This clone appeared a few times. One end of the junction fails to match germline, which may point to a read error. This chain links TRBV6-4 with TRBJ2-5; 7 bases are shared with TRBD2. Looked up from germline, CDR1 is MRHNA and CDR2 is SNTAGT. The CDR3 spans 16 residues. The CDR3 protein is CASSDSMREHQDTQYF. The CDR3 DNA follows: TGTGCCAGCAGTGACTCGATGCGGGAGCACCAAGACACCCAGTACTTC.

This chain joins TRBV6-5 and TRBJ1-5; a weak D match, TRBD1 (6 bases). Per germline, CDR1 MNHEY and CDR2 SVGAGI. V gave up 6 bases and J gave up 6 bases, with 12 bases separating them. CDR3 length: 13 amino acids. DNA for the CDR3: TGTGCCAGCAGGAAGACAGGATCTCAGCCCCAGCATTTT. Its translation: CASRKTGSQPQHF.

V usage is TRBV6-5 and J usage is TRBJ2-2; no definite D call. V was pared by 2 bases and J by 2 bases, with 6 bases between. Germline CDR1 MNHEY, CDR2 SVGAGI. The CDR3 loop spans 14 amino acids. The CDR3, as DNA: TGTGCCAGCAGTTACGAGGTCAACACCGGGGAGCTGTTTTTT. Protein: CASSYEVNTGELFF.

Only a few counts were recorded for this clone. CDR3 region: CASSPSGYYNEQFF. The CDR3 bases are TGTGCCAGTAGCCCGAGCGGGTATTACAATGAGCAGTTCTTC. This sequence joins TRBV19 and TRBJ2-1; tentative D call: TRBD2 (6 bases). CDR3 length equals 14 residues. Germline CDR1 LNHDA, CDR2 SQIVND (reference sequence). Trimming removed 6 bases from V and 4 bases from J, with 13 bases in between.

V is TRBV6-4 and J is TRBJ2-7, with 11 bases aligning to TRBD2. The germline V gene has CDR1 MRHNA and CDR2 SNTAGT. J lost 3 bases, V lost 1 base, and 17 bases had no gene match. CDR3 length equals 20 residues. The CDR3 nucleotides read TGTGCCAGCAGTGACTTGTTGAGGACAGGGATTCTAGCGGGAGGCTACGAGCAGTACTTC. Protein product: CASSDLLRTGILAGGYEQYF.

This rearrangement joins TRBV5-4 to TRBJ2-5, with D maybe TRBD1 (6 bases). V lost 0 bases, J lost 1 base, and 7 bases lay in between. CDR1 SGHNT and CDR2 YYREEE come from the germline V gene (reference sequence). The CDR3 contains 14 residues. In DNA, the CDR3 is TGTGCCAGCAGCTTGGGGGACACCCAAGAGACCCAGTACTTC. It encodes CASSLGDTQETQYF.

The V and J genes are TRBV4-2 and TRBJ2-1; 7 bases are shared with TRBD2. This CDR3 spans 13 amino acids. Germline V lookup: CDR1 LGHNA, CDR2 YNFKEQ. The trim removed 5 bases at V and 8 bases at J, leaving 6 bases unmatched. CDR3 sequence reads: CASSYGLDYEQFF. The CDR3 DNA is TGTGCCAGCAGCTACGGACTAGATTATGAGCAGTTCTTC.

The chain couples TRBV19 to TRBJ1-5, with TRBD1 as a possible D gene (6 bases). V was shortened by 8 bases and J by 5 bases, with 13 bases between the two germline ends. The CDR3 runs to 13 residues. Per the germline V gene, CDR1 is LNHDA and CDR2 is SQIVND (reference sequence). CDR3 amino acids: CASAGQRDQPQHF. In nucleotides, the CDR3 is TGTGCCAGTGCTGGACAGAGAGATCAGCCCCAGCATTTT.

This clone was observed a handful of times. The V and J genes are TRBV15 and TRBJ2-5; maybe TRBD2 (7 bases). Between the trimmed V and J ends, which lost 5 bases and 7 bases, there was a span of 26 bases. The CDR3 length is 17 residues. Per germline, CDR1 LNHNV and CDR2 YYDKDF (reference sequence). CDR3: CATSYDKAASGGGTQYF. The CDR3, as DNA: TGTGCCACCAGCTACGACAAAGCCGCTAGCGGAGGGGGGACCCAGTACTTC.

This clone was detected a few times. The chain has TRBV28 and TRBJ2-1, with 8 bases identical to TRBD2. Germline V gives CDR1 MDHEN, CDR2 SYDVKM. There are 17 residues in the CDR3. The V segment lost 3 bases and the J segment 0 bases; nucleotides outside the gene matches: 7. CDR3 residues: CASSLDGGDSSYNEQFF. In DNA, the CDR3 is TGTGCCAGCAGTTTGGACGGGGGGGATTCCTCCTACAATGAGCAGTTCTTC.

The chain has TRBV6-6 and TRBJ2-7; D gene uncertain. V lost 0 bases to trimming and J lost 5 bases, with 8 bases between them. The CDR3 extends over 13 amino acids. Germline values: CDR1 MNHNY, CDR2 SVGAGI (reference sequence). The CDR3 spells CASSYSSSHEQYF. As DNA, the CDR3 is TGTGCCAGCAGTTACTCGTCTTCCCACGAGCAGTACTTC.

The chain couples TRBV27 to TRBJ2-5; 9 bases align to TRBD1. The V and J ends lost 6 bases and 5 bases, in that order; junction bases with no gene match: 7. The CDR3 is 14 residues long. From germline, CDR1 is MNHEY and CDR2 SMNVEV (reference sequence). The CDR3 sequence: CASSETGGWETQYF. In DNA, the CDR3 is TGTGCCAGCAGCGAGACAGGGGGGTGGGAGACCCAGTACTTC.

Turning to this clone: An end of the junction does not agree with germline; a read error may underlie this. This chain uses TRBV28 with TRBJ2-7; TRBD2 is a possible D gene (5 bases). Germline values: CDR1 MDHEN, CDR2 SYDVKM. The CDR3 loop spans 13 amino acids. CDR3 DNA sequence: TGTGCCATCAGTGTCGGGGTATCCTACGAGCAGTACTTC. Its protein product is CAISVGVSYEQYF.

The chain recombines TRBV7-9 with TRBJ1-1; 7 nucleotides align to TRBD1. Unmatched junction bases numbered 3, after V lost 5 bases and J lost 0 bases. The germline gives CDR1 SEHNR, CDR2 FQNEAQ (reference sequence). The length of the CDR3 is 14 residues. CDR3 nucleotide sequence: TGTGCCAGCAGCCGGACAGGAGTGAACACTGAAGCTTTCTTT. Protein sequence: CASSRTGVNTEAFF. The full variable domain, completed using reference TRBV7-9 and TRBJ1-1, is DTGVSQNPRHKITKRGQNVTFRCDPISEHNRLYWYRQTLGQGPEFLTYFQNEAQLEKSRLLSDRFSAERPKGSFSTLEIQRTEQGDSAMYLCASSRTGVNTEAFFGQGTRLTVV.

CDR3 sequence reads: CASSPQGADGYTF. Written as DNA, the CDR3 is TGCGCCAGCAGCCCCCAGGGGGCGGATGGCTACACCTTC. The chain has TRBV5-1 and TRBJ1-2; the match to TRBD1 covers 8 bases. Germline CDR1 and CDR2: SGHRS and YFSETQ. The CDR3 contains 13 residues. V shed 4 bases, J shed 6 bases, and the junction held 5 bases outside the gene matches.

The CDR3 DNA sequence: TGTGCCAGCAGGGACTACAGAGGATCAGGGGAGACCCAGTACTTC. This gives the protein CASRDYRGSGETQYF. The chain combines TRBV2 with TRBJ2-5, with D perhaps TRBD2 (6 bases). The CDR3 loop spans 15 amino acids. Per the germline V gene, CDR1 is SNHLY and CDR2 is FYNNEI. Trimming removed 6 bases at V and 5 bases at J, with 19 bases between.

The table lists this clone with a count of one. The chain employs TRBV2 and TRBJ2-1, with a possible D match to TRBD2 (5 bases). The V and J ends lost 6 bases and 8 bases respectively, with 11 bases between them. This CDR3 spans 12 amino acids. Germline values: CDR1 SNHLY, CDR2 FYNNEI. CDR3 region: CASRVVAHEQFF. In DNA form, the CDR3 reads TGTGCCAGCAGGGTGGTAGCGCATGAGCAGTTCTTC.

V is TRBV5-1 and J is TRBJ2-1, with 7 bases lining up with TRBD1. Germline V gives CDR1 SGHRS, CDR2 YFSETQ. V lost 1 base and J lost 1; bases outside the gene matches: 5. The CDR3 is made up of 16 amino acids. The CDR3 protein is CASSLRQGESYNEQFF. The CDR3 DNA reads TGCGCCAGCAGCTTGAGACAGGGTGAGTCCTACAATGAGCAGTTCTTC.

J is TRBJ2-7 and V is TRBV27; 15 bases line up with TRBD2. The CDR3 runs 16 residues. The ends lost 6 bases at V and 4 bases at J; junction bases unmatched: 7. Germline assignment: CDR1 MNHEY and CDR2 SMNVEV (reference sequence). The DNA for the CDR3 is TGTGCCAGCAGGGGGGGACTAGCGGGAGGTGTATACGAGCAGTACTTC. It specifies CASRGGLAGGVYEQYF.

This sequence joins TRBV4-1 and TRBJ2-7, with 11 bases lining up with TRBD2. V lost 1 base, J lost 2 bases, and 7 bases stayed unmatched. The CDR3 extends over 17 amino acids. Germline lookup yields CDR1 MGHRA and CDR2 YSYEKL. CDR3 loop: CASSQALGLADTYEQYF. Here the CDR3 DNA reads TGCGCCAGCAGCCAAGCATTGGGACTAGCGGATACCTACGAGCAGTACTTC.

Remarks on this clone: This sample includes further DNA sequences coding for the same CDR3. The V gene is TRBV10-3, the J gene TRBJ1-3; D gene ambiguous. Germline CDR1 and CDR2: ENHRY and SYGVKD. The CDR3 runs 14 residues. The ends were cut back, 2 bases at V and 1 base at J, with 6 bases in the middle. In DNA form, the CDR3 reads TGTGCCATCAGTGAGGGAGGGTCTGGAAACACCATATATTTT. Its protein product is CAISEGGSGNTIYF.

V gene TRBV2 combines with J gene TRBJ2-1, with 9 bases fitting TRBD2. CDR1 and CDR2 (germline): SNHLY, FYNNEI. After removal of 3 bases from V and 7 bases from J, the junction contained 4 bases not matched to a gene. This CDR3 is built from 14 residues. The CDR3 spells CASSEQREVNEQFF. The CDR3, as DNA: TGTGCCAGCAGTGAGCAGCGGGAGGTGAATGAGCAGTTCTTC. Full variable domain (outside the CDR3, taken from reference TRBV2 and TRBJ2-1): EPEVTQTPSHQVTQMGQEVILRCVPISNHLYFYWYRQILGQKVEFLVSFYNNEISEKSEIFDDQFSVERPDGSNFTLKIRSTKLEDSAMYFCASSEQREVNEQFFGPGTRLTVL.

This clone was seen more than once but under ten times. For the CDR3, the DNA is TGTGCCAGCAGTGGCCCGGCAGCGGTAGCCAAAAACATTCAGTACTTC. Translation gives CASSGPAAVAKNIQYF. V usage is TRBV6-1 and J usage is TRBJ2-4; possibly TRBD2 for D (5 bases). CDR3 length: 16 amino acids. V gave up 4 bases and J gave up 0 bases, with 13 bases separating them. CDR1 MNHNS and CDR2 SASEGT come from the germline V gene.

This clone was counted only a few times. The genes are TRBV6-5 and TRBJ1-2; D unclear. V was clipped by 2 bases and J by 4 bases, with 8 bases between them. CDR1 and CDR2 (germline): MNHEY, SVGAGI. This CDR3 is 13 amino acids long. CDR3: CASSYAEGYGYTF. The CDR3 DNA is TGTGCCAGCAGTTACGCTGAGGGCTATGGCTACACCTTC.